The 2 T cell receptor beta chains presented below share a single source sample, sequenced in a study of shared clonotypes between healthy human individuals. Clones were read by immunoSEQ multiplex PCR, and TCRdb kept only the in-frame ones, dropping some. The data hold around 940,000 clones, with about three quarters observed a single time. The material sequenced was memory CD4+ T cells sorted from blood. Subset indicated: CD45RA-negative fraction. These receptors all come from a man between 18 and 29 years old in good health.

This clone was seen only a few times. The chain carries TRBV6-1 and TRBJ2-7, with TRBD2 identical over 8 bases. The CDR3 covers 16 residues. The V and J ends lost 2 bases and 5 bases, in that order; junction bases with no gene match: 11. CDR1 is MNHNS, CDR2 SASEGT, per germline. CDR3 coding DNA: TGTGCCAGCAGTGAACAACCCCTTGCGGGGGGAAACGAGCAGTACTTC. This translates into CASSEQPLAGGNEQYF.

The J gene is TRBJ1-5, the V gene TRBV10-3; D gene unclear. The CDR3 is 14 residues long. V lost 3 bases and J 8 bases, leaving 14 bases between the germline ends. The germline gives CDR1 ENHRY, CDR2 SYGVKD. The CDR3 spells CAISDGRGSEPQHF. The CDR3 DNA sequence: TGTGCCATCAGTGATGGGAGAGGGAGCGAGCCCCAGCATTTT.